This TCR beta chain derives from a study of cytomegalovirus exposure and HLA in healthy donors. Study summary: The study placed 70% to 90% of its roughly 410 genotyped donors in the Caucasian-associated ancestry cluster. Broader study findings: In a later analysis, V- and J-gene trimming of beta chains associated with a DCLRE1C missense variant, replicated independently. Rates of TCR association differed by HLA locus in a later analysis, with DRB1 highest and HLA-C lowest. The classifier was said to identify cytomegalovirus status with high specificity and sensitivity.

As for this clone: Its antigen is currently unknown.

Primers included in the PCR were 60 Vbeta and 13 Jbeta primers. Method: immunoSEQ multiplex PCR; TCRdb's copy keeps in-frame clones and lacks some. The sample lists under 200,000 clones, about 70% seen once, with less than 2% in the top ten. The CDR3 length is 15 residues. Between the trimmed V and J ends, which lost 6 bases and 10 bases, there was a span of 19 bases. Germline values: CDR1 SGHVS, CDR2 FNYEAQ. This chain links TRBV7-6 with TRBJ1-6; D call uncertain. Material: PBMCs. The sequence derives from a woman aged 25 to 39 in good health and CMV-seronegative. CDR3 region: CASRGPGVGRSPLHF. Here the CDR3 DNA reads TGTGCCAGCAGGGGCCCCGGGGTTGGGAGATCACCCCTCCACTTT.